This T cell receptor (beta chain) was sequenced during a study of cytomegalovirus exposure and HLA in healthy donors. Study-wide results and limits: In a later analysis, a genetic analysis reported fewer productive-TCR N-insertions in an Asian-associated ancestry cluster than the cohort average. Later analysis showed TCR association rates varying by HLA locus, highest for DRB1 and lowest for HLA-C. A list of about 160 TCR beta chains associated with cytomegalovirus was given. Confirmation in vitro established that a few CMV-associated chains were specific for CMV antigens.

The V gene's germline CDR1 is SGHTA and CDR2 FQGNSA. Deletions cut 0 bases from V and 2 bases from J, with 8 bases between. The CDR3 runs 14 residues. As regards this clone: Its specificity is unknown.

Primers: 60 Vbeta forward and 13 Jbeta reverse. Generated by immunoSEQ multiplex PCR, the TCRdb table keeps only in-frame clones and is missing some. Among tens of thousands of clones, around three quarters were seen once, and the ten largest hold about 1.4%. Sequencing used PBMCs. This receptor was identified in a male donor in good health and CMV-seronegative. This chain links TRBV7-2 with TRBJ2-7; D not resolved. In DNA, the CDR3 is TGTGCCAGCAGCTTAGCGCTCAGTACCTACGAGCAGTACTTC. This sequence encodes CASSLALSTYEQYF.